This T cell receptor (beta chain) is from a study of regulatory T cells in long-lasting Graves disease. General study points: Patients with persistent disease shared 2,741 public clonotypes, outpacing the roughly 1,000 shared by new patients.

V gave up 6 bases and J gave up 8 bases; unmatched junction bases: 11. The CDR3 sequence is 15 residues long. CDR1 and CDR2 from the germline V gene are MDHEN and SYDVKM. This clonotype was observed at least ten times. The antigen is not known. Documented time point: newly diagnosed GD, antithyroid drugs for less than 3 months. Researchers made the TCR library from RNA that was extracted from PBMCs. TCR beta libraries were built with iRepertoire HTBI primers and Arm-PCR of CDR3 regions. Each CDR3 protein is one row after TCRdb ran MiXCR on the multiplex PCR reads. Seen here are 200,000 to 250,000 distinct CDR3 sequences, roughly 18% observed once, and the top ten hold roughly 12%. The sample was also reused in another study, on T cells in Graves' hyperthyroidism and ophthalmopathy. In that study: Hyperthyroidism in the patients, aged 18 to 65, was newly diagnosed and under 2 months in duration. Uncontrolled infection, other autoimmune disease, pregnancy and lactation each barred patients from inclusion.

This chain links TRBV28 with TRBJ1-4; 8 bases match TRBD1. The clonotype comes from a woman under 40 with Graves disease. The sample in question was peripheral blood mononuclear cells (PBMCs), obtained at new diagnosis, from a patient treated with antithyroid drugs. Here the CDR3 reads CASRLLDRGDEKLFF. CDR3 coding DNA: TGTGCCAGCAGACTCCTTGACAGGGGAGACGAAAAACTGTTTTTT.